These 26 T cell receptor beta chains share one sample of origin, sequenced in a study of blood T cells in healthy people across ages. The authors ran a second PCR of about 7 to 11 cycles using a sample-barcoded 5' primer and a J-beta primer mix. TCRdb itself ran the 5' RACE reads through MiXCR, one entry per CDR3 protein. Among almost 1 million distinct CDR3 sequences listed, roughly 51% were seen once. The material sequenced was blood. These receptors all stem from a woman aged 55-69 years in good health.

Comments on this clonotype: The junction differs from germline at one of its ends, possibly a read error. The V call is TRBV7-2, the J call TRBJ2-4, with TRBD2 as a possible D gene (5 bases). Germline V gives CDR1 SGHTA, CDR2 FQGNSA. The CDR3 sequence is 19 residues long. The CDR3 nucleotides are TGTGCCAGCAGCCCGACATTCTTGAGTAGCAGTCTAGCCAAATACATTCAGTACTTC. This codes for CASSPTFLSSSLAKYIQYF.

This rearrangement joins TRBV4-3 to TRBJ2-4, with 7 bases matching TRBD1. CDR3 length: 13 amino acids. Germline V lookup: CDR1 LGHNA, CDR2 YSLEER. J gave up 6 bases and V 4 bases, and 3 bases lay outside the gene matches. The CDR3 DNA follows: TGCGCCAGCAGCCCTAGACAGGGAAACATTCAGTACTTC. Its protein product is CASSPRQGNIQYF.

This clonotype was recorded a few times. V and J are TRBV7-2 and TRBJ2-7; D remains unclear. This CDR3 has 14 amino acids. Trimming took off 4 bases at V and 1 base at J, with 11 bases between the two ends. CDR1 and CDR2 (germline): SGHTA, FQGNSA. CDR3: CASSSYLSSYEQYF. CDR3 nucleotide sequence: TGTGCCAGCAGCTCGTATTTAAGTTCCTACGAGCAGTACTTC.

V usage is TRBV5-4 and J usage is TRBJ2-7; 9 bases align to TRBD2. The CDR3 is made up of 15 amino acids. CDR1 is SGHNT and CDR2 is YYREEE in the germline V gene (reference sequence). The ends lost 4 bases at V and 5 bases at J; junction bases unmatched: 10. The CDR3 sequence: CASSVGGGRANEQYF. The CDR3, as DNA: TGTGCCAGCAGCGTAGGAGGCGGGAGGGCCAACGAGCAGTACTTC.

V and J are TRBV2 and TRBJ2-3; a weak D match, TRBD1 (8 bases). The CDR3 extends over 16 amino acids. CDR1 SNHLY and CDR2 FYNNEI come from the germline V gene. V shed 6 bases and J shed 4 bases, with 20 bases lying between them. CDR3 region: CASRQDRAGAADTQYF. The CDR3, as DNA: TGTGCCAGCAGACAGGACAGGGCGGGGGCCGCAGATACGCAGTATTTT.

The chain couples TRBV6-4 to TRBJ1-6; 9 bases match TRBD1. The germline V gene has CDR1 MRHNA and CDR2 SNTAGT. The J segment lost 8 bases and the V segment lost 6 bases, leaving 2 bases of the junction unmatched. The CDR3 spans 13 residues. The CDR3 loop is CASRTGGDSPLHF. CDR3 sequence (DNA): TGTGCCAGCAGGACAGGGGGGGATTCACCCCTCCACTTT.

The J gene is TRBJ2-7, the V gene TRBV29-1, with 10 bases matching TRBD2. The CDR3 covers 14 residues. V lost 7 bases, J lost 7 bases, and 13 bases stayed unmatched. CDR1 is SQVTM, CDR2 ANQGSEA, per germline. CDR3 bases: TGCAGCGCTGCCGGGACTAGCGTATACAATGAGCAGTACTTC. It is translated as CSAAGTSVYNEQYF.

This clonotype was seen ten or more times. This sequence joins TRBV4-1 and TRBJ1-2; D is ambiguous. The V end lost 3 bases, the J end lost 5 bases, and 4 bases lay between the germline ends. From germline, CDR1 is MGHRA and CDR2 YSYEKL. The CDR3 runs 11 residues. CDR3 DNA sequence: TGCGCCAGCAGCCAGGGGTATGGCTACACCTTC. This sequence encodes CASSQGYGYTF.

This chain links TRBV5-6 with TRBJ2-7, with TRBD1 matching 11 bases. The CDR3 runs to 15 residues. Germline trimming cut 3 bases from V and 5 bases from J; bases unmatched to any gene: 7. CDR1 is SGHDT and CDR2 is YYEEEE in the germline V gene. This CDR3 is CASSSTRTGGDEQYF. The CDR3 DNA reads TGTGCCAGCAGCTCGACACGGACAGGGGGCGACGAGCAGTACTTC. The variable domain in full, completed from reference TRBV5-6 and TRBJ2-7, reads DAGVTQSPTHLIKTRGQQVTLRCSPKSGHDTVSWYQQALGQGPQFIFQYYEEEERQRGNFPDRFSGHQFPNYSSELNVNALLLGDSALYLCASSSTRTGGDEQYFGPGTRLTVT.

V gene TRBV6-6 combines with J gene TRBJ2-1; D is possibly TRBD2 (6 bases). Trimming took 3 bases from V and 11 from J, leaving 17 bases between them. CDR3 length: 14 amino acids. Germline V lookup: CDR1 MNHNY, CDR2 SVGAGI (reference sequence). CDR3 protein: CASSYERVPGKQFF. The CDR3 DNA follows: TGTGCCAGCAGTTATGAGCGGGTCCCGGGGAAGCAGTTCTTC.

V and J are TRBV5-1 and TRBJ2-5, with D tentatively TRBD2 (5 bases). Trimming removed 5 bases from V and 5 bases from J, with 22 bases in between. The CDR3 has 16 residues. CDR1 is SGHRS, CDR2 YFSETQ, per germline. DNA for the CDR3: TGCGCCAGCAGTCCTGGAGGAAGGGCTGATCAGGAGACCCAGTACTTC. Protein sequence: CASSPGGRADQETQYF. The full variable domain, rest sourced from reference TRBV5-1 and TRBJ2-5, is KAGVTQTPRYLIKTRGQQVTLSCSPISGHRSVSWYQQTPGQGLQFLFEYFSETQRNKGNFPGRFSGRQFSNSRSEMNVSTLELGDSALYLCASSPGGRADQETQYFGPGTRLLVL.

Notes on this clonotype: A read error may produce the germline difference seen at one junction end. The J gene is TRBJ1-2, the V gene TRBV12-3 or TRBV12-4, with D possibly being TRBD1 (6 bases). This CDR3 spans 14 amino acids. The CDR3 reads CASSVARGADGYTF. The CDR3 DNA follows: TGTGCCAGCAGTGTAGCGCGGGGGGCTGATGGCTACACCTTC.

Comment on this clonotype: A much larger clone differs from this one at a single base, so this may be a read error. The gene calls are TRBV12-3 or TRBV12-4 and TRBJ2-3; D is ambiguous. This CDR3 spans 16 amino acids. CDR3 sequence reads: CARSFFQAASTDTQYF. DNA of the CDR3: TGTGCCCGCAGTTTCTTCCAGGCCGCTAGCACAGATACGCAGTATTTT.

This sequence joins TRBV24-1 and TRBJ2-3, with TRBD1 matching 9 bases. This CDR3 spans 17 amino acids. Germline CDR1 and CDR2: KGHDR and SFDVKD. J was trimmed by 2 bases and V by 4 bases; bases with no gene match: 9. CDR3: CATSDIQGAPITDTQYF. DNA of the CDR3: TGTGCCACCAGTGACATACAGGGGGCCCCCATCACAGATACGCAGTATTTT.

This sequence joins TRBV12-3 or TRBV12-4 and TRBJ2-1, with D uncertain. The J call may be incorrect, as the DNA end agrees better with TRBJ2-7. There are 15 residues in the CDR3. The CDR3 reads CASISAGAEGNEQYF. CDR3 in DNA: TGTGCCAGCATCTCGGCAGGAGCTGAAGGGAATGAGCAGTACTTC.

V gene TRBV14 combines with J gene TRBJ1-6; D not certain. Trimming shortened V by 4 bases and J by 8 bases, and 18 bases separated the two germline ends. Germline V gives CDR1 SGHDN, CDR2 FVKESK. The CDR3 extends over 16 amino acids. The CDR3 coding sequence is TGTGCCAGCAGCCCAGGATCCGGCAGAATTTATTCACCCCTCCACTTT. As protein: CASSPGSGRIYSPLHF.

The genes are TRBV7-2 and TRBJ2-1; a possible D gene is TRBD1 (6 bases). The CDR3 covers 18 residues. Trimming left V 2 bases short and J 5 bases short, with 22 bases between. Germline V CDR1 and CDR2: SGHTA, FQGNSA. In nucleotides, the CDR3 is TGTGCCAGCAGCTTAATGCGATATAGGGACAAGGGGGACAATGAGCAGTTCTTC. It is translated as CASSLMRYRDKGDNEQFF.

The chain joins TRBV6-2 or TRBV6-3 to TRBJ1-2; unclear D gene. The CDR3 covers 12 residues. The germline CDR1 and CDR2 sequences are MNHEY and SVGEGT. Trimming removed 10 bases at V and 5 bases at J, with 14 bases between. CDR3 bases: TGTGCCACTGGTGAGGTCTCGTATGGCTACACCTTC. As protein: CATGEVSYGYTF.

This sequence joins TRBV27 and TRBJ1-1, with 7 bases fitting TRBD1. In germline, CDR1 is MNHEY, CDR2 SMNVEV (reference sequence). The CDR3 extends over 16 amino acids. J lost 3 bases, V lost 6 bases, and 13 bases had no gene match. The CDR3 is CASSRVATGFYTEAFF. The CDR3 bases are TGTGCCAGCAGCCGTGTGGCGACAGGGTTCTACACTGAAGCTTTCTTT.

This clonotype occurred a few times. This sequence joins TRBV4-2 and TRBJ2-7; 10 bases map to TRBD2. J lost 2 bases, V lost 6 bases, and 10 bases had no gene match. The CDR3 spans 16 residues. Per the germline V gene, CDR1 is LGHNA and CDR2 is YNFKEQ. The CDR3 reads CASRPALAGAAYEQYF. For the CDR3, the DNA is TGTGCCAGCAGACCCGCCCTAGCGGGAGCCGCCTACGAGCAGTACTTC.

V usage is TRBV28 and J usage is TRBJ2-5; 7 positions agree with TRBD1. Trimming took 2 bases from V and 6 from J; bases not matched to a gene: 9. The CDR3 extends over 15 amino acids. The germline CDR1 and CDR2 sequences are MDHEN and SYDVKM. The CDR3 protein is CASSLERQGLKTQYF. CDR3 in DNA: TGTGCCAGCAGTTTAGAACGACAGGGTTTGAAGACCCAGTACTTC.

The chain employs TRBV29-1 and TRBJ2-3, with D possibly being TRBD1 (6 bases). CDR1 SQVTM and CDR2 ANQGSEA come from the germline V gene. The CDR3 consists of 15 residues. V shed 3 bases and J shed 3 bases, with 16 bases lying between them. The CDR3 DNA reads TGCAGCGTTGACGTGACTGGGCAGGGGACAGATACGCAGTATTTT. This codes for CSVDVTGQGTDTQYF.

The J gene is TRBJ1-5, the V gene TRBV4-1; D might be TRBD1 (5 bases). With 1 base removed from V and 2 bases from J, the gap between germline ends came to 15 bases. The CDR3 runs 17 residues. CDR1 is MGHRA, CDR2 YSYEKL, per germline. The CDR3 bases are TGCGCCAGCAGCCAAGGGTTTCGGGGCCCTGGCAATCAGCCCCAGCATTTT. This encodes CASSQGFRGPGNQPQHF.

The DNA for the CDR3 is TGCGCCAGCAGCCAAGATGGGTCCGGGGCTGGGGCCAACGTCCTGACTTTC. Translation gives CASSQDGSGAGANVLTF. V is TRBV4-1 and J is TRBJ2-6, with a weak D call TRBD2 (5 bases). V shed 0 bases and J shed 2 bases, with 11 bases lying between them. CDR3 length equals 17 residues. CDR1 and CDR2 (germline): MGHRA, YSYEKL.

This clonotype was counted a single time. The chain combines TRBV4-1 with TRBJ2-7, with 8 bases that match TRBD1. With V trimmed by 0 bases and J by 7 bases, 8 bases remained unmatched. The CDR3 is 15 amino acids. Germline V gene lookup returns CDR1 MGHRA and CDR2 YSYEKL. The CDR3 protein is CASSQDPQGANEQYF. DNA of the CDR3: TGCGCCAGCAGCCAAGATCCGCAGGGGGCCAATGAGCAGTACTTC.

Only a few counts were recorded for this clonotype. J is TRBJ2-6 and V is TRBV5-1; D remains unclear. The germline CDR1 and CDR2 sequences are SGHRS and YFSETQ. CDR3 size: 16 residues. V lost 4 bases, J lost 0 bases, and 11 bases lay in between. In DNA form, the CDR3 reads TGCGCCAGCAGCCCCCTAGTGAGCTCTGGGGCCAACGTCCTGACTTTC. Amino acids: CASSPLVSSGANVLTF.